This T cell receptor beta chain is drawn from a study of cytomegalovirus exposure and HLA in healthy donors. Remarks on this clone: Its antigen is currently unknown.

Trimming pared 5 bases from V and 9 bases from J, leaving 17 bases between. Germline loops: CDR1 SEHNR, CDR2 FQNEAQ (reference sequence). The CDR3 runs to 13 residues. The PCR made use of 60 Vbeta and 13 Jbeta primers. Profiling relied on immunoSEQ multiplex PCR, and the TCRdb table lists in-frame clones only, not all of them. The sample yields more than 110,000 clones, more than 65% seen once. Broader study findings: As was reported, the classifier diagnosed cytomegalovirus status with high specificity and sensitivity.

The receptor was derived from a woman between 25 and 40 years old in good health and CMV-seronegative. Sequencing was done on a sample of PBMCs. The rearrangement joins TRBV7-9 to TRBJ2-7; possibly TRBD1 for D (5 bases). This chain's CDR3 is CASSPNTGVGQYF. DNA of the CDR3: TGTGCCAGCAGCCCGAACACAGGAGTGGGGCAGTACTTC.